This TCR beta chain originates from a study of shared T cell receptors in the human thymus. Trimming removed 4 bases at V and 5 bases at J, with 15 bases between. Per the germline V gene, CDR1 is LGHNA and CDR2 is YSLEER. The CDR3 has 15 residues. The protocol was immunoSEQ multiplex PCR, while the TCRdb copy is restricted to in-frame clones and leaves out a portion. The table has roughly 560,000 clones, about 84% seen once. These data were likewise used in another study, on human thymus T cells. That source notes: Repertoires sampled from thymus and blood appeared biased in V and J gene usage. Related research examined unrelated individuals and reported that their thymic repertoires overlapped highly.

The source of this sequence is a boy under three years old with a congenital heart defect. The chain uses TRBV4-3 and TRBJ2-1; D call uncertain. Sequencing was carried out using thymocytes. CDR3 nucleotides: TGCGCCAGCAGCCGAGCGTCTAGTCCAGACAATGAGCAGTTCTTC. Amino acids: CASSRASSPDNEQFF.